This section outlines one T cell receptor beta chain sequence together with its context. Its antigen is currently unknown. This entry comes from a study of blood T cells in healthy people across ages. Study-wide findings and caveats: Changes seen in expanded clonotypes were possibly confounded by donor CMV status left unknown. Among T cells, TCR beta diversity per million cells dropped roughly linearly as age rose.

It was with a sample-barcoded 5' primer and a J-beta primer mix that a second PCR of about 7 to 12 cycles was run. TCRdb reanalysed the 5' RACE reads using MiXCR and keeps one entry per CDR3 protein. The table lists approximately 1.5 million distinct CDR3 sequences, 35% to 45% of them singletons. Unmatched junction bases numbered 3, after V lost 0 bases and J lost 2 bases. The CDR3 runs to 18 residues. Per the germline V gene, CDR1 is SGHTA and CDR2 is FQGTGA. Donation came from healthy Caucasian individuals in Russia who were aged roughly 6 to 95. Sequencing was performed on blood. The source is a young woman in good health. The genes are TRBV7-3 and TRBJ2-1; 14 nucleotides line up with TRBD2. CDR3 sequence reads: CASSLTGLAGGTYNEQFF. The CDR3 DNA follows: TGTGCCAGCAGCTTAACTGGACTAGCGGGAGGCACCTACAATGAGCAGTTCTTC.